This TCR beta chain was retrieved from a study of T-cell reconstitution after alpha-beta-depleted transplantation in children (dated by TCRdb to 2016 to 2017). With regard to the full study: Using TCR repertoire profiling, the study followed T-cell immune reconstitution in a quantitative way in children after TCRalphabeta/CD19-depleted allogeneic hematopoietic cell transplantation. The paper as a whole reports these results and caveats: Over subsequent months, a decline in hyperexpanded clone frequencies was noted, and after one year, T-cell counts and TCRbeta diversity were mostly ascribed to newly produced T cells. About two months after transplant, the apparently early recovery of alphabetaT-cell counts reportedly depended on just several hundred clones that had expanded rapidly and came from non-depleted graft cells. In some patients, high TCRbeta diversity at day 60 was attributed to recipient T cells and intrathymic progenitors that had survived conditioning.

With respect to this clonotype: Its antigen target is currently unknown. No base-level quality is on record; no much larger clone is a single base apart.

The library was produced with PCR. TCRdb shows the sequencer as Illumina HiSeq 2500. Molecular barcoding was employed in the preparation of TCR libraries, with unique molecular identifiers being used to normalize TCRbeta repertoire quantification. TCRdb's own reprocessing of the public reads used fastp at Q25 and MiXCR and kept productive beta chains. Rows with one shared CDR3 protein collapse into an entry with the most common genes and DNA. The table for this sample lists fewer than 250,000 distinct CDR3 sequences; approximately 15% of them were counted only once. Of the sample, about 41% is held by the ten largest clones. According to the study, the label for this sample's treatment or condition signals: allogeneic hematopoietic cell transplantation with graft depleted of TCRalphabeta T cells and CD19 B cells. Transplant recipients were children who received TCRalphabeta/CD19-depleted allogeneic hematopoietic cell grafts.

The input for sequencing was PBMCs, mostly from graft donor cells, taken 360 days after TCRalphabeta/CD19-depleted stem cell transplant. The TCR comes from a male patient aged 2 to 10 who had a stem cell transplant for acute lymphoblastic leukemia, so the T cells may come from the graft donor.

The nucleotide sequence is given as TGTGCCAGCAGTGAAGCTCTAAGAATCCCCCCCTCCTACAATGAGCAGTTCTTC. Translated, this is CASSEALRIPPSYNEQFF. The V and J genes are TRBV2 and TRBJ2-1; the D gene lacks a confident call. CDR1 and CDR2, looked up from the germline V gene, are SNHLY and FYNNEI. From its cysteine to its phenylalanine, the CDR3 spans 18 amino acids. Of all the DNA, just the CDR3 is kept, 54 bases in frame from base 1. The junction shows trimming of 0 bases on V and 0 bases on J, plus 15 bases between the germline ends.